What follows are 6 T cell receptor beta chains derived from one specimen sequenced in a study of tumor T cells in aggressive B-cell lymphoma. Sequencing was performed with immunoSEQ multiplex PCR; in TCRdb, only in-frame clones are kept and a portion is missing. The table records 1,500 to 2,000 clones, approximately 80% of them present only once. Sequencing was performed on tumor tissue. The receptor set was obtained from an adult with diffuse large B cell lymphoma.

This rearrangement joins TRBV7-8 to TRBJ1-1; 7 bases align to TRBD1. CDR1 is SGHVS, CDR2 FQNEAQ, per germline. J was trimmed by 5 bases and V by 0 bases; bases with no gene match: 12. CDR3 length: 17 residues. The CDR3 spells CASSLAPGQHAKTEAFF. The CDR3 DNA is TGTGCCAGCAGCTTAGCCCCGGGACAGCACGCCAAAACTGAAGCTTTCTTT. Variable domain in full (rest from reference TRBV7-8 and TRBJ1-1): GAGVSQSPRYKVAKRGQDVALRCDPISGHVSLFWYQQALGQGPEFLTYFQNEAQLDKSGLPSDRFFAERPEGSVSTLKIQRTQQEDSAVYLCASSLAPGQHAKTEAFFGQGTRLTVV.

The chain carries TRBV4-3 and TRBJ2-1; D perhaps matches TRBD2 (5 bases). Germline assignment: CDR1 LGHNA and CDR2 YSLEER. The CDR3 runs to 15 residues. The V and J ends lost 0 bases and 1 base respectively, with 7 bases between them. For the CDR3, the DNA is TGCGCCAGCAGCCAAGAGGAGGAGTCCTACAATGAGCAGTTCTTC. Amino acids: CASSQEEESYNEQFF.

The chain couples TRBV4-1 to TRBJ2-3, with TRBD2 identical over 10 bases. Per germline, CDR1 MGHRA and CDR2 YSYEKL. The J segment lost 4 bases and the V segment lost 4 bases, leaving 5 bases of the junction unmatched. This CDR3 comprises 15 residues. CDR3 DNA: TGCGCCAGCAGCCCACTAGCGGGAACTGCAGATACGCAGTATTTT. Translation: CASSPLAGTADTQYF.

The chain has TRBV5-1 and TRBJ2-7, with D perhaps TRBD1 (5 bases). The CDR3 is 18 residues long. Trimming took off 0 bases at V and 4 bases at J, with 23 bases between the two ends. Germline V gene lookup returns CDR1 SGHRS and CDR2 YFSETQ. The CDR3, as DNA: TGCGCCAGCAGCTTGGTTCCCTTGGACACCCAAGGACGATACGAGCAGTACTTC. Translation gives CASSLVPLDTQGRYEQYF.

The chain's CDR3 is CATSRDHPDRGFFDYEQYF. For the CDR3, the DNA is TGTGCCACCAGCAGAGATCATCCGGACAGGGGGTTTTTTGACTACGAGCAGTACTTC. The gene calls are TRBV15 and TRBJ2-5; 10 bases agree with TRBD1. The J call is uncertain, as TRBJ2-7 better fits the DNA end. This CDR3 spans 19 amino acids. Germline assignment: CDR1 LNHNV and CDR2 YYDKDF (reference sequence).

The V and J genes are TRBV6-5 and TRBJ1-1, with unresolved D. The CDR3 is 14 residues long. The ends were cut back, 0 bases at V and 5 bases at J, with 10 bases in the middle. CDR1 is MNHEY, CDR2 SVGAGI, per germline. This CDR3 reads CASSYSSGRTEAFF. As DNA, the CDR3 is TGTGCCAGCAGTTACTCATCGGGAAGGACTGAAGCTTTCTTT.